What follows are 2 T cell receptor beta chains derived from one specimen sequenced in a study of blood T cell repertoires in COVID-19. This table comes from immunoSEQ multiplex PCR, and its TCRdb copy is limited to in-frame clones, with some not included. In the table there are approximately 500,000 clones, about 89% of which are singletons. Material: peripheral blood. Every receptor here comes from a woman in her 50s with COVID-19, enrolled during active disease.

The sample holds one count of this clone. The rearrangement uses TRBV29-1 and TRBJ1-1, with 9 bases matching TRBD1. Germline V gene lookup returns CDR1 SQVTM and CDR2 ANQGSEA. This CDR3 comprises 14 residues. V lost 7 bases, J lost 4 bases, and 10 bases stayed unmatched. CDR3 sequence: CSAAGQGASTEAFF. DNA for the CDR3: TGCAGCGCGGCGGGACAGGGCGCCAGCACTGAAGCTTTCTTT.

The chain recombines TRBV5-6 with TRBJ1-5; tentatively, D is TRBD1 (5 bases). The V gene lost 0 bases and the J gene lost 5 bases, with 15 bases spanning the gap. The CDR3 contains 16 residues. The germline V gene encodes CDR1 SGHDT and CDR2 YYEEEE. This chain's CDR3 is CASSLGGPRVDQPQHF. The CDR3, as DNA: TGTGCCAGCAGCTTGGGAGGACCCAGGGTCGATCAGCCCCAGCATTTT.